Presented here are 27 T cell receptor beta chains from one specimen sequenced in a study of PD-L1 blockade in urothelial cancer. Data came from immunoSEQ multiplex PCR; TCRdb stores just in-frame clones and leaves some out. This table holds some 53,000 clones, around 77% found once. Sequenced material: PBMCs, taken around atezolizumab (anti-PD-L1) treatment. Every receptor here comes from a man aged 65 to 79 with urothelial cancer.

The CDR3 DNA is TGTGCCAGCAGCCCTTCACAGGGCTCTGGGGCCAACGTCCTGACTTTC. Protein: CASSPSQGSGANVLTF. This chain uses TRBV5-4 with TRBJ2-6, with a tentative D call TRBD1 (6 bases). Trimming took off 4 bases at V and 0 bases at J, with 11 bases between the two ends. The CDR3 length is 16 residues. The germline V gene has CDR1 SGHNT and CDR2 YYREEE (reference sequence).

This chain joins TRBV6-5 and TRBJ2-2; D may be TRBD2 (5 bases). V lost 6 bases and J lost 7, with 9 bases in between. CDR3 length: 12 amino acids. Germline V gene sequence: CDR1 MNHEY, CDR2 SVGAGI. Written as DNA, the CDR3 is TGTGCCAGCAGACTAGTCCACGGGGAGCTGTTTTTT. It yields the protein CASRLVHGELFF.

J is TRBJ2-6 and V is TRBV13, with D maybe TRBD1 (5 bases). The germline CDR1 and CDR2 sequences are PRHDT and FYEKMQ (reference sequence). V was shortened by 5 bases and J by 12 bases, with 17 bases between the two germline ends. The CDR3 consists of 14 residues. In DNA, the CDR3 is TGTGCCAGCAGCGCACCCGACAGATTCGGCGTCCTGACTTTC. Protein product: CASSAPDRFGVLTF.

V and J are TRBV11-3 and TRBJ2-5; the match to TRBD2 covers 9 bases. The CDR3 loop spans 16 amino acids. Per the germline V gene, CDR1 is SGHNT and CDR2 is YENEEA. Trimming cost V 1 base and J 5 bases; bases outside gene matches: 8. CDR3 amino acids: CASSLVVLAGQETQYF. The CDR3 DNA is TGTGCCAGCAGCTTAGTGGTACTAGCGGGCCAGGAGACCCAGTACTTC.

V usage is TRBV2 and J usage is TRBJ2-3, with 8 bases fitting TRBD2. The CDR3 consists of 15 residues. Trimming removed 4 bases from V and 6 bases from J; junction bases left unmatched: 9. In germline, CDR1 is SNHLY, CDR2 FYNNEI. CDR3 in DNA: TGTGCCAGCAGTGCTAGGAGCGGGGGCAGCGATACGCAGTATTTT. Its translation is CASSARSGGSDTQYF.

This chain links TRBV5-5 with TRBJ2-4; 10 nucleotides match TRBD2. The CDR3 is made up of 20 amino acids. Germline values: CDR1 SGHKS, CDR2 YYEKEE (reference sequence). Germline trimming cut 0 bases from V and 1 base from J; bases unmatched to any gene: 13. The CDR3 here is CASSLAGLAGAPEAKNIQYF. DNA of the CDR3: TGTGCCAGCAGCTTGGCGGGGCTAGCGGGAGCCCCGGAGGCCAAAAACATTCAGTACTTC. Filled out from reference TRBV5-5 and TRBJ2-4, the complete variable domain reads DAGVTQSPTHLIKTRGQQVTLRCSPISGHKSVSWYQQVLGQGPQFIFQYYEKEERGRGNFPDRFSARQFPNYSSELNVNALLLGDSALYLCASSLAGLAGAPEAKNIQYFGAGTRLSVL.

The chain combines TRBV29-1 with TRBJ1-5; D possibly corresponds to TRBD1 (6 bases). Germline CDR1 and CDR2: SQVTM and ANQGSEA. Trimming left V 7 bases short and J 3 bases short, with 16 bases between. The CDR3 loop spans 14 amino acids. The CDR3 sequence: CSARKGGYNQPQHF. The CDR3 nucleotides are TGCAGCGCCCGAAAGGGGGGGTACAATCAGCCCCAGCATTTT.

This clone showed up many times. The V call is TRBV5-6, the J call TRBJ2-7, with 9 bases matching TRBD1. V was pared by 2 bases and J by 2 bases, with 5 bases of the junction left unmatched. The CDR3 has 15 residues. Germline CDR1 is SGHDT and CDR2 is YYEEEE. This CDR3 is CASSLQGAFPYEQYF. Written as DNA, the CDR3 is TGTGCCAGCAGCTTACAGGGGGCTTTTCCCTACGAGCAGTACTTC.

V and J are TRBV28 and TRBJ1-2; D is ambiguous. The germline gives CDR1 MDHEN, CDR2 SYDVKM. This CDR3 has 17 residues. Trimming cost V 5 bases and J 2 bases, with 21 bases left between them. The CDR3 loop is CASSPFTFGEINYGYTF. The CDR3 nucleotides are TGTGCCAGCAGTCCTTTTACGTTCGGAGAGATAAACTATGGCTACACCTTC.

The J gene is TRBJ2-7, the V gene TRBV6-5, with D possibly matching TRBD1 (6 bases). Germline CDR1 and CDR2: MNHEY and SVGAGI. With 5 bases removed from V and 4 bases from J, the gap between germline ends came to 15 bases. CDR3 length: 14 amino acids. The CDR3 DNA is TGTGCCAGCAGTCCACAACAGGGCAAGTACGAGCAGTACTTC. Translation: CASSPQQGKYEQYF.

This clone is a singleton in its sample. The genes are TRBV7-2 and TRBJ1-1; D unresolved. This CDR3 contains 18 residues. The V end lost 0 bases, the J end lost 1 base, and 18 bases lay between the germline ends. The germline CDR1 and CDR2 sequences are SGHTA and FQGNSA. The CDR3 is CASSLALRASPRNTEAFF. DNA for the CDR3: TGTGCCAGCAGCTTAGCGCTGAGGGCCTCGCCTAGGAACACTGAAGCTTTCTTT.

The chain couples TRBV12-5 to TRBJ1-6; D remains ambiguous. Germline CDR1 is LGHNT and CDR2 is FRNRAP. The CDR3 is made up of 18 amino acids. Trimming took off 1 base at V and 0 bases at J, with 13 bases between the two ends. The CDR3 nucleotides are TGTGCTAGTGGTTTGGACCCAGTTCAGTTCTCCTATAATTCACCCCTCCACTTT. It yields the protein CASGLDPVQFSYNSPLHF.

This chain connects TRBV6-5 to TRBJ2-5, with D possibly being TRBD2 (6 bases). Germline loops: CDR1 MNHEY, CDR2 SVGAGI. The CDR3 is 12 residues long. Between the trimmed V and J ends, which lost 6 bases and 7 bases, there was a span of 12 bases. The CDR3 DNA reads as TGTGCCAGCAGCAGGACTAAAGGGACCCAGTACTTC. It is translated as CASSRTKGTQYF.

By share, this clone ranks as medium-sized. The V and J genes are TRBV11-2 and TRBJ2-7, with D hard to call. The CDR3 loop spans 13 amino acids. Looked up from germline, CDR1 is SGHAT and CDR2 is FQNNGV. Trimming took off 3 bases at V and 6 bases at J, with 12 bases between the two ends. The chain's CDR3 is CASSFRVPFEQYF. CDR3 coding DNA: TGTGCCAGCAGCTTCCGGGTCCCTTTCGAGCAGTACTTC.

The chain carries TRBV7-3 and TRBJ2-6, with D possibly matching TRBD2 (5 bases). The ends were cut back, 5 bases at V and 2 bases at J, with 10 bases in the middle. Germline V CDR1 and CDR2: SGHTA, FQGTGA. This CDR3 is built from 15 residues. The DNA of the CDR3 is TGTGCCAGCAGCCGAGACGGGGCTGGGGCCAACGTCCTGACTTTC. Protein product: CASSRDGAGANVLTF.

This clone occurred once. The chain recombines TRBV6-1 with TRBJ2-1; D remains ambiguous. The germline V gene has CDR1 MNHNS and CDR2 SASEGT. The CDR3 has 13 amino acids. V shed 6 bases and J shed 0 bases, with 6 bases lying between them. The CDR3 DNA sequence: TGTGCCAGCAGGCAGGACTCCTACAATGAGCAGTTCTTC. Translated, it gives CASRQDSYNEQFF.

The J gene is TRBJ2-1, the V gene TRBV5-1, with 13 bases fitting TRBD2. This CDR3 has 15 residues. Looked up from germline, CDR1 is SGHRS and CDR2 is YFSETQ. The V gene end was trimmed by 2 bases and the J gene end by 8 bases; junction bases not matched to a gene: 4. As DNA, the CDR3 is TGCGCCAGCAGCTTACTAGCGGGGGGGCCTCATGAGCAGTTCTTC. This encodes CASSLLAGGPHEQFF.

In DNA form, the CDR3 reads TGTGCCAGCAGCTTGGAACGACAGGGGATCGCCTACGAGCAGTACTTC. This codes for CASSLERQGIAYEQYF. The J gene is TRBJ2-7, the V gene TRBV7-2; 8 positions match TRBD1. The germline V gene has CDR1 SGHTA and CDR2 FQGNSA. V shed 3 bases, J shed 2 bases, and the junction held 9 bases outside the gene matches. This CDR3 has 16 residues.

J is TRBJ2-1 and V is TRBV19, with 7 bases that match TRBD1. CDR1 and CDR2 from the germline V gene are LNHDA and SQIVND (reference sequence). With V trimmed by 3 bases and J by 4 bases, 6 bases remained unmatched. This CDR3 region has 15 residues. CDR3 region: CASSIRDSTYNEQFF. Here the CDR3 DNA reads TGTGCCAGTAGTATCCGGGACAGTACATACAATGAGCAGTTCTTC.

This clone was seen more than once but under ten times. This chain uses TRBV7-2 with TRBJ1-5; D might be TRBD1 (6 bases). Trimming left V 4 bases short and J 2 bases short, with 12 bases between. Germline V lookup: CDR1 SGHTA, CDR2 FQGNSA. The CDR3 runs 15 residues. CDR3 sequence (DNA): TGTGCCAGCAGCTCAGGGGTTGGAGGCAATCAGCCCCAGCATTTT. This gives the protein CASSSGVGGNQPQHF.

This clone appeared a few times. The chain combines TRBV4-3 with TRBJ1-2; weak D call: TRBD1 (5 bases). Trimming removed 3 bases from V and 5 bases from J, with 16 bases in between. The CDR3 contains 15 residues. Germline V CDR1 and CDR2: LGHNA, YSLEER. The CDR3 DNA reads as TGCGCCAGCAGCCAGGCCGTGACAGACTCATATGGCTACACCTTC. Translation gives CASSQAVTDSYGYTF.

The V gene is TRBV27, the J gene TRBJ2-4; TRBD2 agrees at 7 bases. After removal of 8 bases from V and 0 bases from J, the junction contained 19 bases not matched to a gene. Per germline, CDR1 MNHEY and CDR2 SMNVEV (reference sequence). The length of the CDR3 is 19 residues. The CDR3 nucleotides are TGTGCCAGCGGCAAAATCAGGGAGGGTATCTCTCTAGCCAAAAACATTCAGTACTTC. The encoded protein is CASGKIREGISLAKNIQYF.

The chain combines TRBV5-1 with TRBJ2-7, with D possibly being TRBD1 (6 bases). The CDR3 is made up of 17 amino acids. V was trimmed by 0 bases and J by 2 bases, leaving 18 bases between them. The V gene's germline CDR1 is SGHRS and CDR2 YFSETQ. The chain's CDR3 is CASSLATGFTSPYEQYF. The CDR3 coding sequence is TGCGCCAGCAGCTTGGCTACAGGGTTCACTTCGCCCTACGAGCAGTACTTC.

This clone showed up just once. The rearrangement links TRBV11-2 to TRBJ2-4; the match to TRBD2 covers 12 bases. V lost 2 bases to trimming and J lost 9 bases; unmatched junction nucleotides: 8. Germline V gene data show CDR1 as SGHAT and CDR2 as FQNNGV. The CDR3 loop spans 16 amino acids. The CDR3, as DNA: TGTGCCAGCAGCTTAATACTAGCGGGGGGTCGCGGCATTCAGTACTTC. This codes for CASSLILAGGRGIQYF.

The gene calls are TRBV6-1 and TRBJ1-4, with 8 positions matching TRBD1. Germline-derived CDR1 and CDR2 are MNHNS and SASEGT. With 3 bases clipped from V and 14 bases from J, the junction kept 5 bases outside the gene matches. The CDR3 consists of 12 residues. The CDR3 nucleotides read TGTGCCAGCAGTGATACGTACAGGGGGCTGTTTTTT. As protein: CASSDTYRGLFF.

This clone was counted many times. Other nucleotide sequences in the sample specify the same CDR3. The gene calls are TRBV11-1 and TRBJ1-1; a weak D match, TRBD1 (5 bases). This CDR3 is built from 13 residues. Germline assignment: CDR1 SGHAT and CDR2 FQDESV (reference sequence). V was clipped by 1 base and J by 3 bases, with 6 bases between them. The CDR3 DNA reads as TGTGCCAGCAGCTTAGGGGGGGACACTGAAGCTTTCTTT. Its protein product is CASSLGGDTEAFF.

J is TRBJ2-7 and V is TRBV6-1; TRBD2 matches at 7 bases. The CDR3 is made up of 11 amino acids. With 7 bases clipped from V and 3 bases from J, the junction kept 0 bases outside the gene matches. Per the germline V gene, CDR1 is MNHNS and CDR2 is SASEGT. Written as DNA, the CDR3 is TGTGCCAGCACTAGCGGCTACGAGCAGTACTTC. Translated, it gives CASTSGYEQYF.